The next 24 T cell receptor beta chains were all read from a single sample in a study of response to subunit inactivated influenza vaccine (dated by TCRdb to 2017 to 2018). Library method: RT-PCR. The reads were generated on an Illumina HiSeq 2500. In TCRdb, the public reads were trimmed at Q25 with fastp and aligned with MiXCR, with productive beta chains retained. Under each unique CDR3 protein, matching rows form one entry showing the most common genes and DNA. Recorded for this sample are 700,000 to 900,000 distinct CDR3 sequences; 21% of them occurred a single time. Of the sample, around 9.6% falls within the top ten clones. The specimen comprised PBMCs from blood, sampled 4 to 6 days after vaccination. These receptors came from a man aged 50-59 years who received an inactivated influenza vaccine. Donor details come from another sample of the same person, matched by shared clones.

This chain connects TRBV15 to TRBJ2-5, with a tentative D call TRBD1 (5 bases). CDR3 length equals 15 residues. V lost 1 base and J 4 bases, leaving 13 bases between the germline ends. Germline CDR1 LNHNV, CDR2 YYDKDF (reference sequence). CDR3 in amino acids: CATSRVLTGGETQYF. The CDR3 DNA sequence: TGTGCCACCAGCAGAGTCCTCACAGGCGGAGAGACCCAGTACTTC.

There are many counts of this clonotype. The V gene is TRBV7-8, the J gene TRBJ2-3; D may be TRBD2 (7 bases). With 3 bases removed from V and 2 bases from J, the gap between germline ends came to 12 bases. The length of the CDR3 is 15 residues. CDR1 and CDR2 from the germline V gene are SGHVS and FQNEAQ. The CDR3 sequence is CASSFRGGVTDTQYF. The CDR3 nucleotides are TGTGCCAGCAGCTTTAGAGGGGGGGTCACAGATACGCAGTATTTT.

This clonotype turned up a few times. The V gene is TRBV12-3 or TRBV12-4, the J gene TRBJ2-2, with TRBD1 identical over 7 bases. The CDR3 consists of 14 residues. V shed 3 bases, J shed 5 bases, and the junction held 3 bases outside the gene matches. CDR3 bases: TGTGCCAGCAGTTTCAACAGGGGTACCGGGGAGCTGTTTTTT. Amino acid sequence: CASSFNRGTGELFF.

This clonotype was picked up a small number of times. The rearrangement uses TRBV28 and TRBJ2-5, with TRBD2 matching 12 bases. V gave up 5 bases and J gave up 4 bases; unmatched junction bases: 5. The CDR3 is 15 amino acids. Germline-derived CDR1 and CDR2 are MDHEN and SYDVKM. The CDR3: CASSIGLAGRETQYF. CDR3 nucleotides: TGTGCCAGCAGTATAGGACTAGCGGGGAGAGAGACCCAGTACTTC.

The chain joins TRBV18 to TRBJ2-7; D call uncertain. Between the trimmed V and J ends, which lost 1 base and 0 bases, there was a span of 10 bases. Germline CDR1 and CDR2: KGHSH and LQKENI. CDR3 size: 15 residues. The CDR3 coding sequence is TGTGCCAGCTCACCACTTCAAGGCCTCTCCTACGAGCAGTACTTC. It specifies CASSPLQGLSYEQYF.

This clonotype was found a few times. J is TRBJ2-1 and V is TRBV20-1; weak D call: TRBD1 (6 bases). This CDR3 contains 13 residues. Germline assignment: CDR1 DFQATT and CDR2 SNEGSKA (reference sequence). V gave up 6 bases and J gave up 4 bases, with 13 bases separating them. The CDR3 reads CSASAGQYNEQFF. CDR3 DNA sequence: TGCAGTGCGTCCGCCGGACAGTACAATGAGCAGTTCTTC.

This clonotype showed up just a few times. This chain links TRBV28 with TRBJ2-1; no reliable D call. The V and J ends lost 2 bases and 3 bases respectively, with 8 bases between them. CDR1 MDHEN and CDR2 SYDVKM come from the germline V gene. This CDR3 region has 14 residues. The CDR3, as DNA: TGTGCCAGCAGTTTAGATGTCTTCTACAATGAGCAGTTCTTC. This gives the protein CASSLDVFYNEQFF.

The chain recombines TRBV24-1 with TRBJ2-1; TRBD2 agrees at 8 bases. In germline, CDR1 is KGHDR, CDR2 SFDVKD. This CDR3 is 17 amino acids long. V dropped 1 base and J dropped 5; count of bases not matched to a gene: 9. Written as DNA, the CDR3 is TGTGCCACCAGTGATTTACGAGCGGGGGCTGCTGACAATGAGCAGTTCTTC. This encodes CATSDLRAGAADNEQFF.

In this sample, this clonotype turned up a few times. CDR3 DNA sequence: TGTGCCAGCAGTCCACAGGGGCTCTCCTACGAGCAGTACTTC. Its protein is CASSPQGLSYEQYF. The V call is TRBV2, the J call TRBJ2-7, with TRBD1 matching over 7 bases. The CDR3 runs 14 residues. Germline V gene sequence: CDR1 SNHLY, CDR2 FYNNEI. J was trimmed by 0 bases and V by 5 bases; bases with no gene match: 4.

The J gene is TRBJ2-3, the V gene TRBV20-1; D is ambiguous. The V end lost 1 base, the J end lost 6 bases, and 14 bases lay between the germline ends. Germline CDR1 DFQATT, CDR2 SNEGSKA (reference sequence). CDR3 length: 14 residues. The CDR3 region is CSARVITAMDTQYF. For the CDR3, the DNA is TGCAGTGCTAGAGTAATAACAGCTATGGATACGCAGTATTTT.

This clonotype came up a few times. This chain joins TRBV4-2 and TRBJ2-2; D call uncertain. Per the germline V gene, CDR1 is LGHNA and CDR2 is YNFKEQ. CDR3 length: 15 residues. Trimming took off 1 base at V and 2 bases at J, with 8 bases between the two ends. The CDR3 DNA sequence: TGTGCCAGCAGCCAAGCACGGGTAAACACCGGGGAGCTGTTTTTT. It codes for CASSQARVNTGELFF.

Many counts were recorded for this clonotype. The V gene is TRBV12-3 or TRBV12-4, the J gene TRBJ1-1; TRBD1 is a possible D gene (6 bases). This CDR3 comprises 14 residues. Trimming removed 6 bases at V and 0 bases at J, with 11 bases between. The DNA for the CDR3 is TGTGCCAGCAGCTTGGGGGACATGAACACTGAAGCTTTCTTT. It encodes CASSLGDMNTEAFF.

This clonotype was recorded at least ten times. V usage is TRBV5-1 and J usage is TRBJ1-1; TRBD1 matches 7 bases. This CDR3 has 14 residues. The germline V gene encodes CDR1 SGHRS and CDR2 YFSETQ. The ends lost 6 bases at V and 1 base at J; junction bases unmatched: 6. As DNA, the CDR3 is TGCGCCAGCAATTTGGCAGGGGGGAACACTGAAGCTTTCTTT. It yields the protein CASNLAGGNTEAFF.

The CDR3 coding sequence is TGTGCCAGCAGTTTATCAGGGACTGGGGCCAACGTCCTGACTTTC. Amino acid sequence: CASSLSGTGANVLTF. The chain recombines TRBV12-3 or TRBV12-4 with TRBJ2-6; perhaps TRBD1 as D (5 bases). V lost 2 bases to trimming and J lost 2 bases, with 7 bases between them. The length of the CDR3 is 15 residues.

This clonotype was seen repeatedly, ten times or more. The chain couples TRBV5-1 to TRBJ2-7, with D tentatively TRBD2 (6 bases). This CDR3 spans 16 amino acids. Trimming pared 3 bases from V and 7 bases from J, leaving 23 bases between. Germline V gene lookup returns CDR1 SGHRS and CDR2 YFSETQ. The CDR3 region is CASSSSPWTMIREQYF. The CDR3 DNA reads TGCGCCAGCAGCTCCTCACCCTGGACTATGATACGGGAGCAGTACTTC.

This clonotype was seen a handful of times. This rearrangement joins TRBV28 to TRBJ2-5, with a weak D call TRBD1 (6 bases). The germline V gene encodes CDR1 MDHEN and CDR2 SYDVKM. V was cut by 2 bases and J by 4 bases, with 17 bases left in between. The CDR3 runs to 16 residues. CDR3 nucleotide sequence: TGTGCCAGCAGTTTACGAACGTCGGGCAGGGGAGAGACCCAGTACTTC. Amino acids: CASSLRTSGRGETQYF.

The chain carries TRBV2 and TRBJ2-7; D is ambiguous. V lost 8 bases to trimming and J lost 2 bases, with 10 bases between them. The CDR3 length is 12 residues. The germline gives CDR1 SNHLY, CDR2 FYNNEI. CDR3 coding DNA: TGTGCCAGCCGTATCCTGCCCTACGAGCAGTACTTC. Translated: CASRILPYEQYF.

V is TRBV5-1 and J is TRBJ1-4; the match to TRBD1 covers 9 bases. The CDR3 has 15 residues. The germline V gene encodes CDR1 SGHRS and CDR2 YFSETQ. J lost 8 bases, V lost 4 bases, and 9 bases had no gene match. The CDR3 DNA follows: TGCGCCAGCAGCCCTGGACAGGGGATAGGGGAAAAACTGTTTTTT. Amino acids: CASSPGQGIGEKLFF.

The sample holds a few counts of this clonotype. The chain recombines TRBV7-9 with TRBJ2-1, with D unclear. This CDR3 has 11 residues. V shed 6 bases and J shed 10 bases, with 10 bases lying between them. The germline V gene has CDR1 SEHNR and CDR2 FQNEAQ (reference sequence). The CDR3 DNA sequence: TGTGCCAGCAGTACCCGGCTCGAGCAGTTCTTC. It codes for CASSTRLEQFF.

This clonotype appeared a few times. The rearrangement links TRBV3-1 to TRBJ2-5; 9 bases match TRBD2. The V segment lost 3 bases and the J segment 5 bases; nucleotides outside the gene matches: 4. This CDR3 has 14 residues. In germline, CDR1 is LGHDT, CDR2 YNNKEL (reference sequence). The CDR3 DNA reads as TGTGCCAGCAGCCAGAGCGGGGGGTGGGAGACCCAGTACTTC. It encodes CASSQSGGWETQYF.

This clonotype showed up just a few times. This chain uses TRBV7-2 with TRBJ2-1; a weak D match, TRBD1 (7 bases). Germline CDR1 is SGHTA and CDR2 is FQGNSA. Between the trimmed V and J ends, which lost 5 bases and 5 bases, there was a span of 16 bases. The CDR3 runs 15 residues. The CDR3: CASSDQGGIHNEQFF. In DNA form, the CDR3 reads TGTGCCAGCAGCGACCAGGGGGGTATCCACAATGAGCAGTTCTTC.

Ten or more counts support this clonotype. This CDR3 reads CASSFTGTSVFF. DNA for the CDR3: TGTGCCAGCAGCTTCACCGGGACTAGCGTTTTCTTC. The chain recombines TRBV14 with TRBJ2-1; 10 bases match TRBD2. Germline V lookup: CDR1 SGHDN, CDR2 FVKESK. The CDR3 has 12 residues. V was clipped by 5 bases and J by 16 bases; unmatched bases: 8.

This chain connects TRBV20-1 to TRBJ2-3; weak D call: TRBD2 (6 bases). Germline CDR1 DFQATT, CDR2 SNEGSKA (reference sequence). This CDR3 is 14 amino acids long. Trimming took off 5 bases at V and 6 bases at J, with 18 bases between the two ends. CDR3 sequence (DNA): TGCAGTGCTCCGGAGGGTCTGCCCGGGGATACGCAGTATTTT. This translates into CSAPEGLPGDTQYF.

The V call is TRBV29-1, the J call TRBJ1-2; the D gene is possibly TRBD1 (6 bases). V lost 7 bases to trimming and J lost 8 bases, with 20 bases between them. The CDR3 extends over 13 amino acids. CDR1 is SQVTM, CDR2 ANQGSEA, per germline. Here the CDR3 reads CSAGGRDSEGYTF. CDR3 bases: TGCAGCGCCGGGGGCCGGGACTCTGAGGGCTACACCTTC.